Following are 13 T cell receptor beta chains from one sample sequenced in a study of neurological immune-mediated disorders. The time point denotes: longitudinal time-point 1 (baseline). MiXCR, applied by TCRdb to the 5' RACE reads, yields one record per CDR3 protein. The data hold tens of thousands of distinct CDR3 sequences, with approximately 10% observed a single time. Sequenced input: PBMCs. Receptors were obtained from a man aged 25 to 45 in good health.

This clonotype was counted many times. The CDR3 protein is CASSRDRSQETQYF. CDR3 in DNA: TGTGCCAGCAGCAGGGACAGGAGCCAAGAGACCCAGTACTTC. The chain employs TRBV28 and TRBJ2-5; 8 bases agree with TRBD1. The germline V gene encodes CDR1 MDHEN and CDR2 SYDVKM. The CDR3 extends over 14 amino acids. V shed 6 bases, J shed 1 base, and the junction held 4 bases outside the gene matches.

This clonotype was seen many times. The rearrangement uses TRBV2 and TRBJ2-5; no definite D call. Germline V gene data show CDR1 as SNHLY and CDR2 as FYNNEI. This CDR3 comprises 11 residues. The V end lost 5 bases, the J end lost 4 bases, and 5 bases lay between the germline ends. DNA of the CDR3: TGTGCCAGCAGTTATTCAGAGACCCAGTACTTC. As protein: CASSYSETQYF.

This clonotype has a count of ten or more. The V gene is TRBV9, the J gene TRBJ1-1; D gene unclear. Per the germline V gene, CDR1 is SGDLS and CDR2 is YYNGEE. With 6 bases removed from V and 1 base from J, the gap between germline ends came to 10 bases. This CDR3 spans 13 amino acids. The CDR3 sequence is CASNLRGNTEAFF. The CDR3 bases are TGTGCCAGCAACCTAAGAGGGAACACTGAAGCTTTCTTT.

With respect to this clonotype: A clone one base away is much larger, so this may be a read error. This chain uses TRBV28 with TRBJ1-3; D remains ambiguous. This CDR3 has 14 residues. CDR1 is MDHEN, CDR2 SYDVKM, per germline. Trimming stripped 7 bases from V and 0 bases from J, with 10 bases between. This CDR3 is CASIESDSGNTIYF. In nucleotides, the CDR3 is TGTGCCAGCATAGAGTCCGACTCTGGAAACACCATATATTTT.

This clonotype was observed many times. The chain links TRBV20-1 to TRBJ2-2; D is uncertain. Trimming left V 0 bases short and J 0 bases short, with 8 bases between. Germline loops: CDR1 DFQATT, CDR2 SNEGSKA (reference sequence). This CDR3 spans 15 amino acids. The CDR3 DNA is TGCAGTGCTAGAGACCGAATTTCGAACACCGGGGAGCTGTTTTTT. This codes for CSARDRISNTGELFF.

This clonotype was observed many times. The chain uses TRBV6-5 and TRBJ1-6; D is uncertain. Trimming cost V 2 bases and J 7 bases, with 6 bases left between them. CDR1 and CDR2 from the germline V gene are MNHEY and SVGAGI. This CDR3 region has 13 residues. CDR3 bases: TGTGCCAGCAGTTACAGGGCCAATTCACCCCTCCACTTT. Encoded protein: CASSYRANSPLHF.

Many counts were recorded for this clonotype. The chain is built from TRBV10-3 and TRBJ1-5; D gene ambiguous. This CDR3 is 13 amino acids long. Trimming left V 3 bases short and J 3 bases short, with 6 bases between. Per the germline V gene, CDR1 is ENHRY and CDR2 is SYGVKD. CDR3 sequence (DNA): TGTGCCATCAGTGACGCGGCCAATCAGCCCCAGCATTTT. The encoded protein is CAISDAANQPQHF.

This clonotype was seen many times. DNA for the CDR3: TGTGCCAGCAGCGGGACTAGCGGGAGGGCTATGCAAGAGACCCAGTACTTC. This sequence encodes CASSGTSGRAMQETQYF. V and J are TRBV3-1 and TRBJ2-5, with 16 bases that match TRBD2. The ends lost 5 bases at V and 2 bases at J; junction bases unmatched: 5. There are 17 residues in the CDR3. The V gene's germline CDR1 is LGHDT and CDR2 YNNKEL (reference sequence).

This clonotype has a count of ten or more. This chain links TRBV5-1 with TRBJ2-7, with D possibly being TRBD2 (6 bases). Trimming shortened V by 7 bases and J by 3 bases, and 20 bases separated the two germline ends. There are 15 residues in the CDR3. Germline loops: CDR1 SGHRS, CDR2 YFSETQ. The CDR3 coding sequence is TGCGCCAGCCAGCGCGTTTGGGGGGAAAGCTACGAGCAGTACTTC. This codes for CASQRVWGESYEQYF.

Many counts were recorded for this clonotype. This chain links TRBV20-1 with TRBJ1-5, with D uncertain. The germline V gene encodes CDR1 DFQATT and CDR2 SNEGSKA (reference sequence). The CDR3 runs 16 residues. Trimming removed 3 bases from V and 2 bases from J, with 17 bases in between. Written as DNA, the CDR3 is TGCAGTGCTAGGTTTCTGGGGTCTGTCGGCAATCAGCCCCAGCATTTT. It specifies CSARFLGSVGNQPQHF.

Ten or more counts support this clonotype. The chain carries TRBV6-5 and TRBJ1-1; 8 nucleotides match TRBD1. The CDR3 contains 11 residues. The junction had 6 bases not matched to a gene; V was cut back by 10 bases and J by 8 bases. Germline V gene lookup returns CDR1 MNHEY and CDR2 SVGAGI. CDR3 sequence reads: CATVDRAEAFF. DNA for the CDR3: TGTGCCACCGTGGACAGGGCCGAAGCTTTCTTT.

This clonotype was picked up many times. CDR3 in amino acids: CSAAGGYTEAFF. For the CDR3, the DNA is TGCAGTGCGGCCGGGGGATACACTGAAGCTTTCTTT. The rearrangement uses TRBV20-1 and TRBJ1-1; possibly TRBD1 for D (5 bases). Trimming took 6 bases from V and 3 from J, leaving 11 bases between them. In germline, CDR1 is DFQATT, CDR2 SNEGSKA (reference sequence). The CDR3 spans 12 residues.

This clonotype came up many times. The chain carries TRBV12-3 or TRBV12-4 and TRBJ1-5; TRBD1 matches at 8 bases. The CDR3 contains 15 residues. J was trimmed by 4 bases and V by 7 bases; bases with no gene match: 9. The CDR3 region is CASTKQGDWNQPQHF. CDR3 nucleotide sequence: TGTGCCAGCACCAAACAGGGGGATTGGAATCAGCCCCAGCATTTT.